This note documents a single TCR beta chain sequence. In the original analysis: Amplified reference gene primers provided the basis for estimating nucleated cell counts. Here immunoSEQ multiplex PCR was the method, and the copy in TCRdb shows in-frame clones only, minus some. From that table come the V and J calls and clone size; the DNA was used to work out D and trimming. There are 350,000 to 450,000 clones in the sample; approximately 92% occur only once, and roughly 1.1% lies in the top ten. The data derive from a study of blood T cell repertoires in COVID-19. Trimming stripped 4 bases from V and 4 bases from J, with 7 bases between. The germline V gene has CDR1 SQVTM and CDR2 ANQGSEA. The CDR3 totals 11 residues.

This sequence originates from a man aged 25-45 years who had recovered from COVID-19. V gene TRBV29-1 combines with J gene TRBJ1-2, with D unclear. Specimen: PBMCs or T cells enriched from blood (not recorded which). In nucleotides, the CDR3 is TGCAGCGTTGGTAGCAGCTATGGCTACACCTTC. This encodes CSVGSSYGYTF.